These T cell receptor beta chains were read from a single sample in a study of blood T cell repertoires in COVID-19. TCRdb's copy holds only in-frame clones and misses some; the assay was immunoSEQ multiplex PCR. The repertoire includes around 250,000 clones, around 83% of them detected once, and roughly 2% sits in the top ten. Specimen: peripheral blood. The source of these receptors is a young man who had recovered from COVID-19. The conserved cysteine and the conserved F or W are not part of the CDR3 here.

v_call,j_call,cdr3_aa
TRBV2,TRBJ1-3,ASRTGHSGNTIY
TRBV6-5,TRBJ2-2,ASRRDRVNTGELF
TRBV11-2,TRBJ2-7,ASSHRAHEQY
TRBV6-1,TRBJ1-2,ASSEGGQR
TRBV12-1,TRBJ2-5,ASSLRPSGRQETQY
TRBV9,TRBJ2-7,ASSVSGGAPYEQY
TRBV7-8,TRBJ2-1,ASSPGQATYNEQF
TRBV19,TRBJ2-2,ASSVVAGSNTGELF
TRBV5-4,TRBJ1-3,ASSLAGGNTIY
TRBV2,TRBJ2-1,ASTPSGYNEQF
TRBV2,TRBJ2-1,ASSWDRASGEQF
TRBV2,TRBJ1-2,ASSELRWGQRYT
TRBV6-4,TRBJ2-1,ASSDSAGGSDEQF
TRBV11-1,TRBJ2-5,ASSLPGLNPQETQY
TRBV11-1,TRBJ1-1,ASSAAAGNTEAF
TRBV3-1/TRBV3-2,TRBJ1-2,ASSHSYGYT
TRBV18,TRBJ1-6,ASSGQLVPNSPLH
TRBV7-8,TRBJ2-1,ASSIGGGSYNEQF
TRBV5-1,TRBJ2-2,ASSSFSGENTGELF
TRBV20-1,TRBJ2-7,SADGDYEQY
TRBV3-1/TRBV3-2,TRBJ1-1,ASSRRDRVAEAF
TRBV18,TRBJ2-4,ASSPRDGPKNIQY
TRBV3-1/TRBV3-2,TRBJ2-3,ASSQHLAGGEDTQY
TRBV19,TRBJ2-2,ASSRRGNTGELF
TRBV20-1,TRBJ1-2,SAGRSYGYT
TRBV10-1,TRBJ2-7,ASSDQSGTREQY
TRBV19,TRBJ1-6,ASSGGSGSPLH
TRBV19,TRBJ2-1,ASSRWARDNEQF
TRBV6-5,TRBJ2-7,ASKDREANEQY
TRBV9,TRBJ2-5,ASSVGAKETQY